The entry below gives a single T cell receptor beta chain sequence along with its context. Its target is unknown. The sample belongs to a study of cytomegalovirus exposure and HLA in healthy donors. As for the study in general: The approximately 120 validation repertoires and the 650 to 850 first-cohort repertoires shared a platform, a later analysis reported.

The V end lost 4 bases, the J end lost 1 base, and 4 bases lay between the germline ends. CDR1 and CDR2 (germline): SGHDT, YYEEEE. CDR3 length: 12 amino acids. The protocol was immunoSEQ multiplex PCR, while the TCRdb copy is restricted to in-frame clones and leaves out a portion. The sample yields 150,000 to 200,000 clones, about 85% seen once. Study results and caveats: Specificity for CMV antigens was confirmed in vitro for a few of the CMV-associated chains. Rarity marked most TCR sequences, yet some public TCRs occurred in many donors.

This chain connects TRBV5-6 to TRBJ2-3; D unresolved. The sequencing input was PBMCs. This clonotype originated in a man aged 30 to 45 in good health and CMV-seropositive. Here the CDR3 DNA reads TGTGCCAGCAGCACGGGCACAGATACGCAGTATTTT. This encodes CASSTGTDTQYF.